This T cell receptor (beta chain) was captured in a study of immune cell composition in non-small cell lung cancer (dated by TCRdb to the late 2010s). Regarding the research as a whole: Histologic subtype, mostly lung adenocarcinoma or squamous cell carcinoma, was determined with H&E together with p63, CK5, Napsin A and TTF-1 immunohistochemistry. TCR-beta sequencing from Adaptive Biotechnologies was done on approximately 32 paired sets of NSCLC tumour and non-adjacent lung specimens and on roughly 24 tumour-only specimens. In supplementary cohort #1, which comprised around 11 lung adenocarcinoma cases, paired tumour/lung TCR-beta sequencing was performed and TIL populations were generated so that tumour reactivity could be assessed. A handful of tumour specimens that had TCR-beta data belonged to rare histological subtypes and were left out of the subtype comparisons. Summary of the overall study and its limitations: In approximately nine adenocarcinoma cases, a strong correlation was found between maximal tumour-associated clone frequency and TIL tumour reactivity, whereas no such correlation was found between overall clonality and TIL tumour reactivity. Tumour-associated clones >0.5% were found in nearly half of NSCLC cases, namely in about 30% of adenocarcinomas versus 75% of squamous carcinomas. The reactivity cohort contained only 10 or so cases, and the tumour-reactive clones were not shown to have sequences in common with the dominant in vivo tumour-associated clones. Smoking pack-years did not significantly correlate with tumour TCR-beta clonality.

TCR-beta CDR3 regions were amplified from genomic DNA by a two-step multiplex PCR, with the second step adding Illumina-compatible adaptors. TCR-beta immunosequencing was performed on an Illumina platform as a commercial immunoSEQ service. For the original study's pipeline: Two measures summarised the repertoires: productive clonality, and Top 10 Clones, meaning the percentage of T-cell templates coming from the ten most frequent sequences. Values for productive clonality spanned 0 to 1, where a value of 1 indicated a monoclonal population. Using log10 scatter plots, tumour-associated clones were identified as sequences that made up at least 0.1% of tumour T-cell templates yet were absent from the matched non-adjacent lung. Student's t-tests were used for two-group comparisons, ANOVA for comparisons across stages, and linear regression for relationships, with analyses done in GraphPad Prism7 and R. What TCRdb holds here is the immuneACCESS table cut down to in-frame rearrangements. Part of the clones is not present; checked against another copy, under half of the missing clones reflect an unresolved V gene, and the others are unexplained. V and J calls and clone size are given by that table; D and trimming were obtained from the DNA. This sample gives about 16,000 clones in total; more than 60% of them show up just once. Around 9.7% of the sample lies in the top ten.

After removal of 4 bases from V and 9 bases from J, the junction retains 8 bases not matched to a gene. Including the terminal cysteine and phenylalanine, the CDR3 comprises 13 residues. Only the CDR3 portion is preserved as DNA: 39 bases, with reading frame beginning at the first base. Taken from the germline V gene, the CDR1 and CDR2 loops are LGHNA and YSLEER. Regarding this clone: Its antigen remains undetermined. No base-level quality is on record; no much larger clone is a single base apart.

Non-adjacent lung tissue from the same patient, taken as far from the tumour as possible and at least 3 cm away, was used for the normal lung samples. Genomic DNA was isolated with the QIAamp DNA kit from frozen aliquots of single-cell suspensions that had not been sorted. Tissues were received within 2 hours of resection and were immediately processed into single-cell suspensions. Tissue was broken up mechanically, digested enzymatically with DNase I, collagenase I and hyaluronidase for 25 to 35 minutes at 37 degrees C, and then filtered and RBC-lysed. These data also formed part of another study, on CD4 T cells in lung cancer. Per the second study: The study screened blood T cells of NSCLC patients for responses to candidate mutation-encoded neoepitopes and isolated neoantigen-specific CD4+ T-cell clones and TCRs. Four patients undergoing curative-intent resections for stage I-III non-small cell lung cancer provided the tumor and non-adjacent lung tissue. Lung adenocarcinoma or squamous cell carcinoma was present in the resected patients, who were aged 60 to 69 at blood donation and were mostly former smokers. Treatments received by the patients before blood donation included platinum chemotherapy, and some patients received nivolumab or pembrolizumab. Some responses derived from blood might reflect in vitro priming of naive T cells or cross-reactivity instead of memory responses to the cancer. The frequency of neoantigen-specific clonotypes in tumor resections, non-adjacent lung and cultured T-cell products was followed using TCRB deep sequencing. The kit provider's software was used to analyze TCRB sequence data, and Fisher's exact test was applied to assess tumor enrichment of clonotype templates.

The receptor chain draws on TRBV4-3 and TRBJ2-7; TRBD1 agrees with 8 junctional bases. The sample consisted of non-adjacent lung tissue. The source is a human donor with non-small cell lung cancer. The CDR3 corresponds to CASSRAQGDGQYF. The base sequence is TGCGCCAGCAGCCGTGCACAGGGGGACGGGCAGTACTTC.